This T cell receptor (beta chain) is drawn from a study of T cells in Graves' hyperthyroidism and ophthalmopathy (dated by TCRdb to between 2018 and 2021). Regarding the research as a whole: To identify distinguishing TCR V-J signatures, a discovery cohort of some 99 patients was used, comprising some 45 with Graves' ophthalmopathy and around 57 with stable Graves' hyperthyroidism. Prospective prediction of ophthalmopathy was tested in an independent validation cohort of some 20 hyperthyroidism patients and 17 patients who later progressed to ophthalmopathy. For training and testing, the 100 or so patients in the discovery cohort were randomly divided in a 7:3 ratio. In addition, the study compared T-cell repertoires in thyroid tissue and in blood from six Graves' hyperthyroidism patients. After sampling, hyperthyroidism patients received methimazole starting at 30 mg daily, and ophthalmopathy patients received high-dose intravenous methylprednisolone. TCR Vbeta CDR3 sequencing of 140 or so peripheral blood samples (roughly 41 ophthalmopathy, roughly 74 hyperthyroidism and around 17 progressor patients) is reported in the paper. What the authors observed across the whole study: Sample size was not statistically predetermined, and investigators were not blinded to group allocation. Most expanded thyroid clonotypes (frequency above 0.001) were also detected in blood, suggesting blood repertoires may reflect thyroid immune responses. In validation, the model predicted progression to ophthalmopathy with approximately 71% sensitivity and 72% to 85% specificity, a median of approximately 6.5 months before onset. A model built on a 13 V-J signature distinguished ophthalmopathy from stable hyperthyroidism, reaching 85% to 90% sensitivity and under 84% specificity in cross-validation and 80%/75% in testing.

TCR beta CDR3 regions were amplified from RNA transcripts. The TCR CDR3 was subjected to a first round of RT-PCR using the HTBI primer set and the Qiagen OneStep RT-PCR kit. Libraries were constructed in a second round of multiplex PCR, after which size selection and purification were carried out. Sequencing of the libraries was done on an Illumina HiSeq2000 using paired-end 100 bp reads. Under the source paper's analysis protocol: Raw data were processed with SOAPnuke, discarding reads with adapters, uncalled bases, mean Phred below 15, or no exact constant-primer or identifier match. High-quality paired reads were merged with COPE v1.2.5, and unique nucleotide sequences were defined as clonotypes. MiTCR v1.1 was used to align clonotypes to the IMGT TRBV, TRBD and TRBJ reference segments. Only V-J combinations with frequency above 0.0001, covering about 99% of repertoires, were analysed. A TCS score was defined as the ratio between F50 (clonal expansion) and ExV (chaos), using BLOSUM62-based TCRdist between CDR3 peptides within each V-J. Welch's t-statistics and random forest reduced several hundred V-J features to roughly 13, which were used in a naive Bayes classifier (R e1071). The Morisita-Horn index was used to measure how similar the thyroid and blood repertoires were. The public sequencing data were trimmed at Q25 with fastp and processed into clonotypes with MiXCR by TCRdb, which kept only in-frame beta chains. Identical CDR3 protein sequences are pooled into one entry, listed with their most common genes and DNA. The V and J calls were not made by the authors but by TCRdb's processing. The sample data list 450,000 to 700,000 distinct CDR3 sequences, and around 46% of these were observed just once. The ten largest clones take up 7.5% to 8.5% of the sample.

In the case of this clonotype: The antigen it binds to is not known. Per-nucleotide qualities are absent, and no much larger clonotype sits a single base away.

Stable Graves' hyperthyroidism was defined as the absence of progression to ophthalmopathy over 18 months of follow-up. Hyperthyroidism patients were aged 18 to 65 years and newly diagnosed, with disease duration of less than 2 months. The study excluded patients with uncontrolled infections, other autoimmune diseases, pregnancy or lactation. Diagnoses relied on clinical symptoms, serum thyroxine and TRAb, thyroid ultrasound and orbital computed tomography. Total RNA was extracted using Trizol reagent, and RNA quality was assessed on an Agilent 2100 Bioanalyzer. The CDR1 and CDR2 encoded by the germline V gene are ENHRY and SYGVKD. V lost 4 bases and J lost 0 bases, and the count of bases not matched to a germline gene is 2. From its cysteine to its phenylalanine, the CDR3 spans 14 amino acids. Only CDR3 DNA is held: 42 bases, read in frame from base 1.

The V and J segments used are TRBV10-3 and TRBJ1-1, with 7 middle bases fitting TRBD1. The source is a woman between 18 and 29 years old with Graves' hyperthyroidism. Sample: peripheral blood or thyroid tissue (not recorded which). The CDR3 region has the sequence CAISVGTVNTEAFF. The DNA sequence is as follows: TGTGCCATCAGTGTAGGGACAGTGAACACTGAAGCTTTCTTT.